These 16 T cell receptor beta chains were all obtained from the same sample, sequenced in a study of cytomegalovirus exposure and HLA in healthy donors. Use of 60 Vbeta and 13 Jbeta primers characterized the PCR. Here immunoSEQ multiplex PCR was the method, and the copy in TCRdb shows in-frame clones only, minus some. This table has under 200,000 clones, around 75% appearing once. Sequenced sample: PBMCs. The receptors come from a young woman in good health and CMV-seronegative.

CDR3 residues: CARTRGALPSAAKNYGYTF. DNA for the CDR3: TGTGCCAGAACGCGGGGGGCCCTCCCATCGGCGGCTAAGAACTATGGCTACACCTTC. The V gene is TRBV2, the J gene TRBJ1-2, with a tentative D call TRBD1 (6 bases). The V and J ends lost 9 bases and 2 bases respectively, with 31 bases between them. There are 19 residues in the CDR3. Germline V gives CDR1 SNHLY, CDR2 FYNNEI.

The J gene is TRBJ1-4, the V gene TRBV18; TRBD1 might be the D (5 bases). Germline CDR1 and CDR2: KGHSH and LQKENI. The CDR3 is 13 residues long. V lost 5 bases to trimming and J lost 8 bases, with 12 bases between them. CDR3 region: CASSTSEGEKLFF. CDR3 coding DNA: TGTGCCAGCTCAACGTCGGAGGGGGAAAAACTGTTTTTT.

Note on this clone: The same CDR3 is also encoded by other DNA sequences in this sample. The chain has TRBV27 and TRBJ2-7; TRBD2 is a possible D gene (5 bases). From germline, CDR1 is MNHEY and CDR2 SMNVEV (reference sequence). The CDR3 contains 11 residues. V was cut by 2 bases and J by 6 bases, with 5 bases left in between. DNA of the CDR3: TGTGCCAGCAGTTTAGGAGGCGAGCAGTACTTC. It specifies CASSLGGEQYF.

The chain has TRBV2 and TRBJ1-6; maybe TRBD1 (6 bases). This CDR3 is built from 15 residues. Germline V lookup: CDR1 SNHLY, CDR2 FYNNEI. The ends were cut back, 6 bases at V and 7 bases at J, with 16 bases in the middle. The CDR3 loop reads CASRPLNDRNSPLHF. The CDR3 bases are TGTGCCAGCAGGCCCCTTAATGACAGGAATTCACCCCTCCACTTT.

The chain recombines TRBV29-1 with TRBJ2-5; weak D call: TRBD2 (5 bases). This CDR3 comprises 13 residues. Germline assignment: CDR1 SQVTM and CDR2 ANQGSEA. Between the trimmed V and J ends, which lost 7 bases and 3 bases, there was a span of 15 bases. This chain's CDR3 is CSALRAEKETQYF. The CDR3 nucleotides read TGCAGCGCCCTGAGGGCAGAAAAAGAGACCCAGTACTTC.

V is TRBV5-1 and J is TRBJ1-2; possible D gene TRBD1, 5 bases. Trimming left V 1 base short and J 0 bases short, with 10 bases between. The CDR3 runs 15 residues. Per the germline V gene, CDR1 is SGHRS and CDR2 is YFSETQ. CDR3 amino acids: CASSLLGGANYGYTF. The CDR3 DNA reads TGCGCCAGCAGCTTGCTGGGGGGGGCTAACTATGGCTACACCTTC. Variable domain in full (rest from reference TRBV5-1 and TRBJ1-2): KAGVTQTPRYLIKTRGQQVTLSCSPISGHRSVSWYQQTPGQGLQFLFEYFSETQRNKGNFPGRFSGRQFSNSRSEMNVSTLELGDSALYLCASSLLGGANYGYTFGSGTRLTVV.

The rearrangement joins TRBV27 to TRBJ2-1; 9 bases match TRBD1. Trimming at V came to 5 bases and at J to 10 bases, leaving 15 bases not matched to a gene. The CDR3 runs to 16 residues. CDR1 and CDR2 (germline): MNHEY, SMNVEV (reference sequence). The CDR3 bases are TGTGCCAGCAGTCCCCAATCCGGGACAGGGTTTGGGGAGCAGTTCTTC. Translating it yields CASSPQSGTGFGEQFF.

This chain connects TRBV10-2 to TRBJ2-1; 8 bases map to TRBD2. Germline CDR1 and CDR2: WSHSY and SAAADI. The CDR3 runs to 13 residues. V dropped 4 bases and J dropped 10; count of bases not matched to a gene: 6. The CDR3 spells CASSVPPSGEQFF. DNA of the CDR3: TGCGCCAGCAGTGTACCGCCTAGCGGGGAGCAGTTCTTC.

The gene calls are TRBV11-2 and TRBJ2-5; 10 positions agree with TRBD1. In germline, CDR1 is SGHAT, CDR2 FQNNGV. The CDR3 loop spans 16 amino acids. The trim removed 1 base at V and 5 bases at J, leaving 7 bases unmatched. This chain's CDR3 is CASSLGTGGLIETQYF. CDR3 bases: TGTGCCAGCAGCTTAGGGACAGGGGGTCTGATCGAGACCCAGTACTTC.

The chain has TRBV9 and TRBJ2-3, with 12 positions matching TRBD2. Looked up from germline, CDR1 is SGDLS and CDR2 is YYNGEE. The trim removed 0 bases at V and 3 bases at J, leaving 5 bases unmatched. The CDR3 runs to 17 residues. The DNA of the CDR3 is TGTGCCAGCAGCGTAGGGACTAGCGGGGTCGTGACAGATACGCAGTATTTT. Protein product: CASSVGTSGVVTDTQYF.

The V and J genes are TRBV18 and TRBJ1-6, with D perhaps TRBD1 (5 bases). The CDR3 is 14 residues long. V was cut by 4 bases and J by 4 bases, with 8 bases left in between. Germline V gives CDR1 KGHSH, CDR2 LQKENI. The CDR3, as DNA: TGTGCCAGCTCACGCCAGGGATATAATTCACCCCTCCACTTT. Translated: CASSRQGYNSPLHF.

The chain uses TRBV19 and TRBJ2-5, with D possibly matching TRBD1 (6 bases). The CDR3 has 14 amino acids. Trimming stripped 10 bases from V and 5 bases from J, with 20 bases between. Germline loops: CDR1 LNHDA, CDR2 SQIVND (reference sequence). The CDR3 here is CATASGHRGETQYF. The CDR3 DNA reads TGTGCCACTGCCTCGGGGCATAGGGGGGAGACCCAGTACTTC.

V gene TRBV18 combines with J gene TRBJ1-4, with 9 bases fitting TRBD1. This CDR3 has 15 residues. Germline CDR1 is KGHSH and CDR2 is LQKENI. The J segment lost 2 bases and the V segment lost 2 bases, leaving 0 bases of the junction unmatched. This CDR3 is CASSPGQGTNEKLFF. CDR3 bases: TGTGCCAGCTCACCAGGACAGGGGACTAATGAAAAACTGTTTTTT.

The CDR3 sequence: CASSLLWGGGGADEQFF. The CDR3 bases are TGCGCCAGCAGCTTGTTATGGGGCGGCGGGGGGGCTGATGAGCAGTTCTTC. The chain employs TRBV5-1 and TRBJ2-1; 9 bases align to TRBD2. Germline V gene data show CDR1 as SGHRS and CDR2 as YFSETQ. CDR3 length equals 17 residues. Unmatched junction bases numbered 13, after V lost 1 base and J lost 8 bases.

The chain joins TRBV19 to TRBJ1-5; no firm D call. The CDR3 contains 15 residues. Germline values: CDR1 LNHDA, CDR2 SQIVND (reference sequence). V was shortened by 1 base and J by 6 bases, with 13 bases between the two germline ends. The chain's CDR3 is CASSIGLVLGQPQHF. The CDR3 DNA is TGTGCCAGTAGTATAGGATTGGTCCTAGGTCAGCCCCAGCATTTT.

The table lists this clone with a count of one. The chain combines TRBV7-9 with TRBJ1-2; 9 positions match TRBD1. The germline V gene has CDR1 SEHNR and CDR2 FQNEAQ (reference sequence). Trimming cost V 5 bases and J 6 bases; bases outside gene matches: 7. The CDR3 sequence is 14 residues long. As DNA, the CDR3 is TGTGCCAGCAGCCAGGCGGGACAGGGACATGGCTACACCTTC. Translating gives CASSQAGQGHGYTF.